The rows below give T cell receptor beta chains drawn from one sample of a study of T cell changes during pregnancy in multiple sclerosis. The assay was immunoSEQ multiplex PCR, and TCRdb's table has in-frame clones only and misses some. The table includes about 100,000 clones, 80% to 95% detected once. The sequencing used peripheral blood, collected after pregnancy. Receptors originate from a female donor with multiple sclerosis, enrolled in a pregnancy study. Each CDR3 is given with its conserved first and last residue. The D gene is left open where the match is weak. The size field is filled for only some rows; it gives once, few, many or a size class.

v_call	j_call	d_call	clone_size	cdr3_nt	cdr3_aa
TRBV19	TRBJ1-2	.	.	TGTGCCAGTAGTACGACAGCTAATGGCTACACCTTC	CASSTTANGYTF
TRBV7-6	TRBJ1-5	TRBD1	.	TGTGCCAGCAGCTTAGATCAGGGGGCCAATCAGCCCCAGCATTTT	CASSLDQGANQPQHF
TRBV10-3	TRBJ1-2	TRBD1	.	TGTGCCACCCAGGTCGACAGGGATGATGGCTACACCTTC	CATQVDRDDGYTF
TRBV30	TRBJ2-7	TRBD2	.	TGTGCCTGGAGTAATCGGGGGGGCGCCTACGAGCAGTACTTC	CAWSNRGGAYEQYF
TRBV6-1	TRBJ2-7	.	.	TGTGCCAGCTTGGCAGTCCCCTACGAGCAGTACTTC	CASLAVPYEQYF
TRBV19	TRBJ2-1	.	.	TGTGCCAGTAGTAGGGCGGGGAGCTCCTACAATGAGCAGTTCTTC	CASSRAGSSYNEQFF
TRBV19	TRBJ1-1	.	.	TGTGCCAGTAGTAAAGCACAGGTGAACACTGAAGCTTTCTTT	CASSKAQVNTEAFF
TRBV5-1	TRBJ1-1	.	.	TGCGCCAGCAGCTTGGATCCAACTTGGGGCGACACTGAAGCTTTCTTT	CASSLDPTWGDTEAFF
TRBV4-1	TRBJ2-2	.	.	TGCGCCAGCAGTTTCCACGGGGAGCTGTTTTTT	CASSFHGELFF
TRBV12-5	TRBJ2-3	.	.	TGTGCTAGTGCCGACTCGGATACGCAGTATTTT	CASADSDTQYF
TRBV2	TRBJ2-5	.	.	TGTGCCAGCATTCGATCTAGCCTGTACCAAGAGACCCAGTACTTC	CASIRSSLYQETQYF
TRBV10-1	TRBJ2-2	TRBD2	.	TGCGCCAGCAGTGAGGAGTACGGGGGGAAAGGAACCGGGGAGCTGTTTTTT	CASSEEYGGKGTGELFF
TRBV14	TRBJ2-1	TRBD1	.	TGTGCCAGCAGTGAGACAGGGGGCGATGAGCAGTTCTTC	CASSETGGDEQFF
TRBV27	TRBJ2-5	TRBD2	.	TGTGCCAGCAGTATGGCCGCCGGAGCGGGGCAAGAGACCCAGTACTTC	CASSMAAGAGQETQYF
TRBV19	TRBJ1-2	TRBD1	.	TGTGCCAGTAGCGGGACAGGGATCCTCGGTTATGGCTACACCTTC	CASSGTGILGYGYTF
TRBV19	TRBJ2-1	TRBD2	.	TGTGCCAGTAGTCTAGCGGGGGGAGCGGGGAATGAGCAGTTCTTC	CASSLAGGAGNEQFF
TRBV5-6	TRBJ1-4	TRBD1	.	TGTGCCAGCAGCTTTTTCTATTGGGACAGGTGGAAAACTAATGAAAAACTGTTTTTT	CASSFFYWDRWKTNEKLFF
TRBV6-1	TRBJ2-7	.	.	TGTGCCAGCAGTGATATGGGGGGGGCCGCCTACGAGCAGTACTTC	CASSDMGGAAYEQYF
TRBV6-6	TRBJ2-1	TRBD2	once	TGTGCCAGCAGTTACTCCAAGACTAGCCTTTTGGATGAGCAGTTCTTC	CASSYSKTSLLDEQFF
TRBV18	TRBJ2-1	TRBD1	.	TGTGCCAGCTCATTAAGGGACAGCTACAATGAGCAGTTCTTC	CASSLRDSYNEQFF
TRBV10-3	TRBJ1-2	.	.	TGTGCCACCCGTGCCGAGAACTATGGCTACACCTTC	CATRAENYGYTF
TRBV4-1	TRBJ2-3	.	once	TGCGCCAGCAGCCAGGTAGCGACGGCAGATACGCAGTATTTT	CASSQVATADTQYF
TRBV18	TRBJ1-1	.	few	TGTGCCAGCTCAACTACAGGAGCACTATTGAACACTGAAGCTTTCTTT	CASSTTGALLNTEAFF
TRBV5-4	TRBJ2-6	TRBD1	.	TGTGCCAGCAGCTTGGCCGGACAGGGGGTGACTGGGGCCAACGTCCTGACTTTC	CASSLAGQGVTGANVLTF
TRBV2	TRBJ1-1	TRBD1	.	TGTGCCAGCAAACAACAGGGGGCAGGAGCTTTCTTT	CASKQQGAGAFF
TRBV2	TRBJ2-1	.	.	TGTGCCAGCAGTCCCGTCGGTGGGGCGACTGAGCAGTTCTTC	CASSPVGGATEQFF
TRBV19	TRBJ1-1	.	.	TGTGCCAGTAGTGAGTCTAGGGGGACGGGCACTGAAGCTTTCTTT	CASSESRGTGTEAFF
TRBV5-1	TRBJ1-4	.	.	TGCGCCAGCAGCTTGGTCTCAACTAGCGAAAAACTGTTTTTT	CASSLVSTSEKLFF
TRBV29-1	TRBJ1-6	.	.	TGCAGCGTTGAAGCGGCGGGTACCCTCCACTTT	CSVEAAGTLHF
TRBV7-8	TRBJ2-1	TRBD2	.	TGTGCCAGCAGCGCCCGGACTAGCGGGGGGGCGGGGAATGAGCAGTTCTTC	CASSARTSGGAGNEQFF
TRBV7-9	TRBJ1-1	.	.	TGTGCCAGCAGCTTAGGCTCTAGTGAAGCTTTCTTT	CASSLGSSEAFF
TRBV5-1	TRBJ2-3	.	.	TGCGCCAGCAGCTTGGCGGGGGTCCTCACAGATACGCAGTATTTT	CASSLAGVLTDTQYF
TRBV27	TRBJ2-3	.	.	TGTGCCACATCAGGGTCAGATACGCAGTATTTT	CATSGSDTQYF
TRBV5-1	TRBJ2-3	TRBD2	.	TGCGCCAGCAGCTTGTCTACTATAGCGGGGGGGCCTGGAGATACGCAGTATTTT	CASSLSTIAGGPGDTQYF
TRBV7-9	TRBJ2-1	TRBD2	.	TGTGCCAGCAGCTTAGCTAGCGGGGGGGCCAATGAGCAGTTCTTC	CASSLASGGANEQFF
TRBV6-5	TRBJ2-1	.	.	TGTGCCAGCAGTCCTACAGGGTTTCAGCAGTTCTTC	CASSPTGFQQFF
TRBV5-1	TRBJ2-2	.	.	TGCGCCAGCAGAACAAGCGATTCCGGGGAGCTGTTTTTT	CASRTSDSGELFF
TRBV6-5	TRBJ2-7	TRBD1	.	TGTGCCAGCAAAGGGACAGGGGGTGCGCACGAGCAGTACTTC	CASKGTGGAHEQYF
TRBV4-1	TRBJ2-7	.	.	TGCGCCAGCAGCCAAGTGTCCGCCTACGAGCAGTACTTC	CASSQVSAYEQYF
TRBV6-1	TRBJ1-2	TRBD1	few	TGTGCCAGCAGTGAAGGACAGGGCTATGGCTACACCTTC	CASSEGQGYGYTF
TRBV2	TRBJ2-7	.	.	TGTGCCAGCAGCCGCTTATCTATGTACGAGCAGTACTTC	CASSRLSMYEQYF
TRBV6-5	TRBJ1-6	TRBD1	.	TGTGCCAGCAGCCTAGGGGGACAGGTTAATTCACCCCTCCACTTT	CASSLGGQVNSPLHF
TRBV4-1	TRBJ1-3	.	.	TGCGCCAGCGGGGGACAAGACTCTGGAAACACCATATATTTT	CASGGQDSGNTIYF
TRBV19	TRBJ1-2	TRBD1	.	TGTGCCAGTAGTACCCGACAGGGAGAGAGCCGGGGCTACACCTTC	CASSTRQGESRGYTF
TRBV5-4	TRBJ2-5	TRBD1	.	TGTGCCAGCAAAGTTAGGCACCGGGACAGGGTGTACTTC	CASKVRHRDRVYF
TRBV7-9	TRBJ2-7	.	.	TGTGCCAGCACCGGCAGGGGGGCCGTTACCTACGAGCAGTACTTC	CASTGRGAVTYEQYF
TRBV29-1	TRBJ2-7	.	once	TGCAGCGTTCCCCAGGCCGACCTGAGCCACGAGCAGTACTTC	CSVPQADLSHEQYF
TRBV29-1	TRBJ2-2	.	.	TGCAGCGTTCTTAATAACACCGGGGAGCTGTTTTTT	CSVLNNTGELFF
TRBV7-9	TRBJ2-5	.	.	TGTGCCAGCAGCAACCTATCACCGGAGACCCAGTACTTC	CASSNLSPETQYF
TRBV5-4	TRBJ2-1	TRBD2	.	TGTGCCAGCAGCTTAGAAAAGCTAGCGGGGGGTTCATACAATGAGCAGTTCTTC	CASSLEKLAGGSYNEQFF
TRBV29-1	TRBJ2-4	TRBD1	.	TGCAGCGTTCTACAGGGGGCTGGGGACATTCAGTACTTC	CSVLQGAGDIQYF
TRBV25-1	TRBJ1-6	.	.	TGTGCCAGCAGTGACCCCGAGACAGAGGTTTCACCCCTCCACTTT	CASSDPETEVSPLHF
TRBV6-5	TRBJ2-1	.	.	TGTGCCAGCAGTTTAGCTGGGAATGAGCAGTTCTTC	CASSLAGNEQFF
TRBV5-4	TRBJ2-7	TRBD1	.	TGTGCCAGCAGCTTGCAAGGGGGCCCGGCCGGAGAGCAGTACTTC	CASSLQGGPAGEQYF